Below, 12 T cell receptor beta chains from the same sample are listed, as sequenced in a study of blood T cells in healthy people across ages. A second PCR of roughly 7 to 11 cycles used a sample-barcoded 5' primer and a J-beta primer mix. TCRdb passed the 5' RACE reads through MiXCR, listing each CDR3 protein once. The table lists 600,000 or so distinct CDR3 sequences, less than 35% of them singletons, with 15% to 18% in the top ten. The source material was blood. These receptor sequences come from a woman older than 75 in good health.

There are many counts of this clonotype. The V gene is TRBV4-1, the J gene TRBJ2-5, with D uncertain. Trimming stripped 2 bases from V and 5 bases from J, with 3 bases between. Per germline, CDR1 MGHRA and CDR2 YSYEKL. The CDR3 has 11 residues. The CDR3 DNA reads as TGCGCCAGCAGCCAACGGGAGACCCAGTACTTC. It is translated as CASSQRETQYF.

This clonotype came up a few times. The chain recombines TRBV6-6 with TRBJ1-4, with D perhaps matching TRBD1 (5 bases). Germline V gene data show CDR1 as MNHNY and CDR2 as SVGAGI (reference sequence). Trimming shortened V by 6 bases and J by 8 bases, and 22 bases separated the two germline ends. This CDR3 has 16 amino acids. The chain's CDR3 is CASSPKRGGLQEKLFF. The CDR3 coding sequence is TGTGCCAGCAGCCCAAAGAGGGGAGGCTTACAAGAAAAACTGTTTTTT.

Note on this clonotype: This may arise from a read error, as a much more abundant clone is one base away. The chain is built from TRBV20-1 and TRBJ2-7; a possible D gene is TRBD1 (6 bases). V lost 0 bases, J lost 3 bases, and 12 bases lay in between. Germline assignment: CDR1 DFQATT and CDR2 SNEGSKA (reference sequence). The CDR3 has 14 amino acids. The CDR3 spells CSARDPTGLYEQYF. CDR3 DNA sequence: TGCAGTGCTAGAGATCCCACAGGGCTCTACGAGCAGTACTTC.

Of note for this clonotype: The germline gene is not matched at one end of the junction; a read error may be the cause. V is TRBV30 and J is TRBJ1-6; the match to TRBD1 covers 9 bases. The CDR3 runs 15 residues. CDR1 and CDR2 (germline): GTSNPN, SVGIG (reference sequence). The CDR3 sequence: CAWSAGQGVHSPLYF. CDR3 sequence (DNA): TGTGCCTGGAGTGCGGGACAGGGTGTACATTCACCCCTCTACTTT.

As for this clonotype: This clone may be a read error of a much larger clone one base away. V is TRBV20-1 and J is TRBJ2-7, with a tentative D call TRBD2 (6 bases). The V and J ends lost 2 bases and 1 base respectively, with 12 bases between them. CDR3 size: 14 residues. Germline V gene lookup returns CDR1 DFQATT and CDR2 SNEGSKA (reference sequence). The CDR3 here is CSARMAGRSYEQYF. The CDR3 nucleotides are TGCAGTGCTAGAATGGCGGGACGGTCCTACGAGCAGTACTTC.

The chain couples TRBV5-5 to TRBJ1-3; TRBD1 is a possible D gene (6 bases). V was trimmed by 2 bases and J by 3 bases, leaving 12 bases between them. There are 15 residues in the CDR3. The germline V gene encodes CDR1 SGHKS and CDR2 YYEKEE (reference sequence). Written as DNA, the CDR3 is TGTGCCAGCAGCTTAAGGGGGGGCAGTGGAAACACCATATATTTT. It yields the protein CASSLRGGSGNTIYF. Full variable domain (outside the CDR3, taken from reference TRBV5-5 and TRBJ1-3): DAGVTQSPTHLIKTRGQQVTLRCSPISGHKSVSWYQQVLGQGPQFIFQYYEKEERGRGNFPDRFSARQFPNYSSELNVNALLLGDSALYLCASSLRGGSGNTIYFGEGSWLTVV.

There are many counts of this clonotype. The rearrangement joins TRBV7-2 to TRBJ1-1; D is unresolved. This CDR3 is 15 amino acids long. Germline values: CDR1 SGHTA, CDR2 FQGNSA. V was shortened by 5 bases and J by 0 bases, with 13 bases between the two germline ends. DNA of the CDR3: TGTGCCAGCAGCCCCCTGGGAAGTATGAACACTGAAGCTTTCTTT. It encodes CASSPLGSMNTEAFF.

Ten or more counts support this clonotype. The chain is built from TRBV25-1 and TRBJ1-2; tentatively, D is TRBD1 (5 bases). CDR1 is MGHDK, CDR2 SYGVNS, per germline. The CDR3 covers 16 residues. V lost 4 bases, J lost 4 bases, and 19 bases lay in between. CDR3: CASSVWGSGGTYGYTF. DNA for the CDR3: TGTGCCAGCAGTGTCTGGGGTTCGGGGGGGACCTATGGCTACACCTTC.

The chain couples TRBV6-6 to TRBJ1-5; the match to TRBD1 covers 7 bases. Germline V CDR1 and CDR2: MNHNY, SVGAGI (reference sequence). This CDR3 comprises 15 residues. Germline trimming cut 0 bases from V and 5 bases from J; bases unmatched to any gene: 4. The CDR3 sequence is CASSYSGGGDQPQHF. For the CDR3, the DNA is TGTGCCAGCAGTTACTCGGGAGGGGGCGATCAGCCCCAGCATTTT.

The chain recombines TRBV7-2 with TRBJ2-5; TRBD2 matches at 15 bases. The CDR3 loop spans 17 amino acids. Germline CDR1 is SGHTA and CDR2 is FQGNSA. V shed 4 bases and J 0 bases; nucleotides not matched to a gene: 3. CDR3 coding DNA: TGTGCCAGCAGCTCCGGGACTAGCGGGAGGTACCAAGAGACCCAGTACTTC. Its translation: CASSSGTSGRYQETQYF.

The table lists this clonotype with many counts. This rearrangement joins TRBV29-1 to TRBJ1-1, with D possibly being TRBD1 (6 bases). The V end was cut by 6 bases, the J end by 4 bases, with 15 bases between. CDR3 length: 13 residues. The germline V gene has CDR1 SQVTM and CDR2 ANQGSEA. CDR3 nucleotide sequence: TGCAGCGTGAATGGGGGGCTGGTCACTGAAGCTTTCTTT. Its protein is CSVNGGLVTEAFF.

The sample holds a few counts of this clonotype. This may come from a read error, since a much larger clone is one base off. The rearrangement joins TRBV5-1 to TRBJ1-4, with D unclear. Germline CDR1 reads SGHRS; CDR2 reads YFSETQ. The CDR3 runs to 17 residues. The CDR3 DNA reads TGCGCCAGCAGCTTGGCCGTCCGGGAGAGGGCTAATGAAAAACGGTTTTTT. Its protein product is CASSLAVRERANEKRFF.